The 15 T cell receptor beta chains in this list originate from one sample, sequenced in a study of T cell responses to AZD1222 COVID-19 vaccine. The assay was immunoSEQ multiplex PCR, and TCRdb's table has in-frame clones only and misses some. The table includes about 97,000 clones, about 88% detected once. Sequenced here: peripheral blood, sampled on day 0 of AZD1222 vaccination. The origin of the receptors is an adult in good health.

The rearrangement joins TRBV25-1 to TRBJ1-4; weak D call: TRBD1 (6 bases). The germline gives CDR1 MGHDK, CDR2 SYGVNS. V was trimmed by 4 bases and J by 8 bases, leaving 11 bases between them. This CDR3 has 13 amino acids. The CDR3 here is CASSGRGREKLFF. In DNA, the CDR3 is TGTGCCAGCAGTGGCAGGGGTCGGGAAAAACTGTTTTTT.

The chain joins TRBV11-2 to TRBJ2-1; TRBD1 matches 9 bases. The CDR3 extends over 15 amino acids. The germline V gene has CDR1 SGHAT and CDR2 FQNNGV. V lost 5 bases to trimming and J lost 7 bases; unmatched junction nucleotides: 9. This chain's CDR3 is CASSPTGGYENEQFF. CDR3 sequence (DNA): TGTGCCAGCAGCCCGACAGGGGGGTATGAGAATGAGCAGTTCTTC.

The chain recombines TRBV15 with TRBJ2-1; 10 bases map to TRBD2. From germline, CDR1 is LNHNV and CDR2 YYDKDF (reference sequence). The CDR3 runs to 15 residues. V shed 7 bases and J 6 bases; nucleotides not matched to a gene: 9. The CDR3: CATNRGTSVSNEQFF. CDR3 DNA sequence: TGTGCCACCAACCGCGGGACTAGCGTATCCAATGAGCAGTTCTTC.

The chain combines TRBV4-2 with TRBJ2-6, with a possible D match to TRBD1 (5 bases). The length of the CDR3 is 16 residues. Trimming took 1 base from V and 3 from J, leaving 10 bases between them. CDR1 is LGHNA, CDR2 YNFKEQ, per germline. The CDR3 nucleotides read TGTGCCAGCAGCCAAGCCCAGGGCCGTGGGGCCAACGTCCTGACTTTC. It encodes CASSQAQGRGANVLTF.

The chain couples TRBV29-1 to TRBJ2-1; D assignment may be TRBD1 or TRBD2 (5 bases each). In germline, CDR1 is SQVTM, CDR2 ANQGSEA. The CDR3 runs 14 residues. Trimming pared 4 bases from V and 7 bases from J, leaving 17 bases between. CDR3 amino acids: CSVGNGARRNEQFF. The CDR3, as DNA: TGCAGCGTTGGTAACGGGGCAAGGAGAAATGAGCAGTTCTTC.

V and J are TRBV7-8 and TRBJ1-6; the D is unclear. Germline CDR1 and CDR2: SGHVS and FQNEAQ. The germline V and J ends were trimmed by 5 bases and 5 bases, with 13 bases remaining between them. The CDR3 extends over 15 amino acids. CDR3 in DNA: TGTGCCAGCAGCCCCGGCGCTTCTAATAATTCACCCCTCCACTTT. Protein: CASSPGASNNSPLHF.

The chain is built from TRBV9 and TRBJ2-2; 7 nucleotides line up with TRBD2. Looked up from germline, CDR1 is SGDLS and CDR2 is YYNGEE. The CDR3 length is 14 residues. The J segment lost 7 bases and the V segment lost 7 bases, leaving 10 bases of the junction unmatched. In DNA, the CDR3 is TGTGCCAGCCACCCTAGCGGATGGGGCGGGGAGCTGTTTTTT. Translated, it gives CASHPSGWGGELFF.

V usage is TRBV5-1 and J usage is TRBJ2-1; D is undetermined. This CDR3 contains 13 residues. Germline loops: CDR1 SGHRS, CDR2 YFSETQ. V was trimmed by 3 bases and J by 10 bases, leaving 14 bases between them. The CDR3 here is CASSSMMGNEQFF. The CDR3, as DNA: TGCGCCAGCAGCTCGATGATGGGGAACGAGCAGTTCTTC.

The gene calls are TRBV27 and TRBJ2-3; D may match TRBD1 or TRBD2 (5 bases each). Trimming took off 9 bases at V and 2 bases at J, with 15 bases between the two ends. Germline V CDR1 and CDR2: MNHEY, SMNVEV (reference sequence). The CDR3 totals 14 residues. CDR3 residues: CASHDTGTTDTQYF. DNA of the CDR3: TGTGCCAGTCACGACACCGGGACCACAGATACGCAGTATTTT.

The chain employs TRBV7-8 and TRBJ1-3; D is undetermined. The ends were cut back, 2 bases at V and 4 bases at J, with 18 bases in the middle. Per the germline V gene, CDR1 is SGHVS and CDR2 is FQNEAQ. The CDR3 consists of 17 residues. CDR3 protein: CASSLYGGPQKGNTIYF. Here the CDR3 DNA reads TGTGCCAGCAGCTTATATGGAGGGCCGCAGAAAGGAAACACCATATATTTT.

This rearrangement joins TRBV7-2 to TRBJ1-1; 8 nucleotides agree with TRBD1. The V segment lost 1 base and the J segment 4 bases; nucleotides outside the gene matches: 11. The CDR3 has 17 amino acids. The germline CDR1 and CDR2 sequences are SGHTA and FQGNSA. The CDR3 loop is CASSLGWQGAFGTEAFF. The CDR3 DNA sequence: TGTGCCAGCAGCTTAGGCTGGCAGGGGGCTTTTGGCACTGAAGCTTTCTTT. The entire variable domain, with the rest obtained from reference TRBV7-2 and TRBJ1-1, is as follows: GAGVSQSPSNKVTEKGKDVELRCDPISGHTALYWYRQSLGQGLEFLIYFQGNSAPDKSGLPSDRFSAERTGGSVSTLTIQRTQQEDSAVYLCASSLGWQGAFGTEAFFGQGTRLTVV.

The chain combines TRBV6-5 with TRBJ1-1; D ambiguous. The CDR3 totals 14 residues. Germline V gene sequence: CDR1 MNHEY, CDR2 SVGAGI. V dropped 2 bases and J dropped 7 bases, with 14 bases sitting between them. The CDR3 loop is CASSYEGPVSEAFF. Here the CDR3 DNA reads TGTGCCAGCAGTTACGAGGGTCCGGTCAGTGAAGCTTTCTTT.

The V call is TRBV4-3, the J call TRBJ2-1; D is possibly TRBD2 (5 bases). Between the trimmed V and J ends, which lost 1 base and 3 bases, there was a span of 13 bases. The CDR3 length is 16 residues. Germline V gives CDR1 LGHNA, CDR2 YSLEER. The CDR3 loop reads CASSQVPWEYYNEQFF. The CDR3 coding sequence is TGCGCCAGCAGCCAAGTTCCGTGGGAGTACTACAATGAGCAGTTCTTC.

This chain links TRBV10-3 with TRBJ2-3; 8 bases agree with TRBD2. The CDR3 sequence is 16 residues long. Per the germline V gene, CDR1 is ENHRY and CDR2 is SYGVKD. J was trimmed by 0 bases and V by 5 bases; bases with no gene match: 7. CDR3 in DNA: TGTGCCATCAGTTCCGGCACTAGCGGAAGCACAGATACGCAGTATTTT. Translating gives CAISSGTSGSTDTQYF.

This clone was found a few times. The V call is TRBV19, the J call TRBJ1-2, with no clear D. The CDR3 has 16 residues. The V end lost 4 bases, the J end lost 0 bases, and 15 bases lay between the germline ends. CDR1 and CDR2 from the germline V gene are LNHDA and SQIVND (reference sequence). Here the CDR3 reads CASSKGPLGANYGYTF. The CDR3 DNA is TGTGCCAGTAGTAAGGGCCCTCTTGGAGCTAACTATGGCTACACCTTC.